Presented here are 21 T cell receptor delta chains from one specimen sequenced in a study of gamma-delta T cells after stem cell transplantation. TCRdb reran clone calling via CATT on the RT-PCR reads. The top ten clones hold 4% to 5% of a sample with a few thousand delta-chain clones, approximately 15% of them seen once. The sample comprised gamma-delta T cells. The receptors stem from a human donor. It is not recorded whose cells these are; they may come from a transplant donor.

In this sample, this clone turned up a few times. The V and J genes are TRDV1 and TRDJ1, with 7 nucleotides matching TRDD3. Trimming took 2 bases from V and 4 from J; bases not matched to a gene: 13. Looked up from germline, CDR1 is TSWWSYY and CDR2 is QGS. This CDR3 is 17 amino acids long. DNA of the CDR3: TGTGCTCTTGGGGAAGCTAAGCGGGGGATGTATCACGATAAACTCATCTTT. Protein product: CALGEAKRGMYHDKLIF.

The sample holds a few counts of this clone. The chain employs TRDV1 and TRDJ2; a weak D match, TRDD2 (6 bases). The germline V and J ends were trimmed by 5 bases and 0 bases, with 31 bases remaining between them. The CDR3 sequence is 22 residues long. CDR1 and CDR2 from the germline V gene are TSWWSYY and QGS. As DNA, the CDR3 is TGTGCTCTTGGGACATGGCCTTCCCTTTTCCTTCGCGGGGCGGCTTTGACAGCACAACTCTTCTTT. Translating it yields CALGTWPSLFLRGAALTAQLFF.

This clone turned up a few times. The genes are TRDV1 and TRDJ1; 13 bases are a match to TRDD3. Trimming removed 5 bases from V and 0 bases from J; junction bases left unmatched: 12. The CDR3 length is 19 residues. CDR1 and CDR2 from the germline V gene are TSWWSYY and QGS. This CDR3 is CALGKKLGDTLMYTDKLIF. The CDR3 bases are TGTGCTCTTGGGAAAAAACTGGGGGATACGCTAATGTACACCGATAAACTCATCTTT.

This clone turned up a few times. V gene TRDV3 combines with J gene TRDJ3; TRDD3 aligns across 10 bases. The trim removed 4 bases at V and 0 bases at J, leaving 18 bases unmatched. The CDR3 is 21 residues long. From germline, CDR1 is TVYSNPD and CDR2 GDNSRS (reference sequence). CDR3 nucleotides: TGTGCCTATATTCCCCTTTCTACTGGGGGATTTTTCTCCTGGGACACCCGACAGATGTTTTTC. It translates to CAYIPLSTGGFFSWDTRQMFF.

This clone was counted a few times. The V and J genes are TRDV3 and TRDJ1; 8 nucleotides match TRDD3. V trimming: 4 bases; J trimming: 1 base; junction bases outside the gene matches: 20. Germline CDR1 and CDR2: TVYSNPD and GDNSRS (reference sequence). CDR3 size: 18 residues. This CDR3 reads CACDRINWGSRGTDKLIF. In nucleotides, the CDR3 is TGTGCCTGCGACCGCATTAACTGGGGGTCCCGAGGCACCGATAAACTCATCTTT.

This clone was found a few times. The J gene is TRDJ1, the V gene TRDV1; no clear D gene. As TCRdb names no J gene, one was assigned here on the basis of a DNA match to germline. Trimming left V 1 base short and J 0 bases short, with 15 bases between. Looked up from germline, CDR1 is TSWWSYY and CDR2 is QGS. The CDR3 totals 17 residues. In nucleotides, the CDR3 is TGTGCTCTTGGGGAACGGCGGGGCCGCGGTCACACCGATAAACTCATCTTT. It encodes CALGERRGRGHTDKLIF.

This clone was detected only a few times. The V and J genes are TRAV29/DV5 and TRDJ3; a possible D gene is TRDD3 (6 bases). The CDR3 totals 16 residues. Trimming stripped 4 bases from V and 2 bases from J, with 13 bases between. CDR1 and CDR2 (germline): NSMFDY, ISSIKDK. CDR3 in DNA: TGTGCAGCAGGCGCGCGGGATACCTGGGACACCCGACAGATGTTTTTC. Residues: CAAGARDTWDTRQMFF.

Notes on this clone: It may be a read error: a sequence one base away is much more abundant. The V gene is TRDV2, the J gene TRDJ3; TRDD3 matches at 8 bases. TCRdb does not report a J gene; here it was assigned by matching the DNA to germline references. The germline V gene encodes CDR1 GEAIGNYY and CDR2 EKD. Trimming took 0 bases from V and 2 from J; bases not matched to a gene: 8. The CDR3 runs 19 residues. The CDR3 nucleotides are TGTGCCTGTGACACCCGGACTGGGGGCTCGCCCTGGGACACCCGACAGATGTTTTTC. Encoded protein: CACDTRTGGSPWDTRQMFF.

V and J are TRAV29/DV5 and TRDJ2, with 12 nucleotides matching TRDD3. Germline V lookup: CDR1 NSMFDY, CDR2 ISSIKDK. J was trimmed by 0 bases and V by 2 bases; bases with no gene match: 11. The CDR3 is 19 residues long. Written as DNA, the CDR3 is TGTGCAGCAAGTGACGGGGCTGGGGGATACGGAGCTTTGACAGCACAACTCTTCTTT. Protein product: CAASDGAGGYGALTAQLFF. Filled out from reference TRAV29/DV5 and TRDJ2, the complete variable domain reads DQQVKQNSPSLSVQEGRISILNCDYTNSMFDYFLWYKKYPAEGPTFLISISSIKDKNEDGRFTVFLNKSAKHLSLHIVPSQPGDSAVYFCAASDGAGGYGALTAQLFFGKGTQLIVEP.

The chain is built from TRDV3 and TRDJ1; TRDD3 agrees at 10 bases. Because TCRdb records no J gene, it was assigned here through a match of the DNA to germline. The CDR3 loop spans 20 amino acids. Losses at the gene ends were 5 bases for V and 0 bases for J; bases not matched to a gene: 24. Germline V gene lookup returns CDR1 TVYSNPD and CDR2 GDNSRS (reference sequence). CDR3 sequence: CAVTLRNGYWGMQYTDKLIF. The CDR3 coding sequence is TGTGCCGTGACACTTCGCAACGGGTACTGGGGGATGCAGTACACCGATAAACTCATCTTT.

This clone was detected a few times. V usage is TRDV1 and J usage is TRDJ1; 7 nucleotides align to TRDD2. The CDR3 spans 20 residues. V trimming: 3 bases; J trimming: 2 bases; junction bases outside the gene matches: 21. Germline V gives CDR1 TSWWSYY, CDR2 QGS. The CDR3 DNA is TGTGCTCTTGGGGATCCGTTCCTACTCCGCGGGGAGTTGAATACCGATAAACTCATCTTT. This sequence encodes CALGDPFLLRGELNTDKLIF.

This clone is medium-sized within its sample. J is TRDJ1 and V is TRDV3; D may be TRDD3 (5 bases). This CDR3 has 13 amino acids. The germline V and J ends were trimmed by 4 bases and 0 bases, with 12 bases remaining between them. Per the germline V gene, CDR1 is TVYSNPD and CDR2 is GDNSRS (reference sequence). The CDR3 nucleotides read TGTGCCTCCCTCTGGGACTACACCGATAAACTCATCTTT. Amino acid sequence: CASLWDYTDKLIF.

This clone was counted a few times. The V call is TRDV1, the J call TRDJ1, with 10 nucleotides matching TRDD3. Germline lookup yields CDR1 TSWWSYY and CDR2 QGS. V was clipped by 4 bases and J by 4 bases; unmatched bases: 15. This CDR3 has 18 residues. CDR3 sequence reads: CALGGLPGDTLQVDKLIF. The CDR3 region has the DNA TGTGCTCTTGGGGGTCTCCCGGGGGATACGTTACAGGTCGATAAACTCATCTTT.

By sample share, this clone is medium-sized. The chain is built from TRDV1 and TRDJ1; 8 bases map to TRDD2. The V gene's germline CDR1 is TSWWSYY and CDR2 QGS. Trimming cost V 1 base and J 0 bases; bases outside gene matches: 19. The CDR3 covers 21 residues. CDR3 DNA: TGTGCTCTTGGGGAACCGCTTCCTACGGGGATTCATATCAGGTACACCGATAAACTCATCTTT. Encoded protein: CALGEPLPTGIHIRYTDKLIF.

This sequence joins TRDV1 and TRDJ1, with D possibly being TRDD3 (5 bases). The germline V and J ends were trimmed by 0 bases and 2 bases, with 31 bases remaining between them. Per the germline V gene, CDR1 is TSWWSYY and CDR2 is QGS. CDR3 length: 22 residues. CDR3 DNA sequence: TGTGCTCTTGGGGAACTAGCTGTCGTGGCATATCTACTGGAGGGTAGAACCGATAAACTCATCTTT. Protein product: CALGELAVVAYLLEGRTDKLIF.

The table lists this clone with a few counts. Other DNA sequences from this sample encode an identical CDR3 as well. CDR3 protein: CAASAKGRGKLIF. The CDR3 DNA sequence: TGTGCAGCAAGCGCGAAAGGAAGGGGTAAACTCATCTTT. The chain uses TRAV29/DV5 and TRDJ1; D unclear. The CDR3 contains 13 residues. The V gene's germline CDR1 is NSMFDY and CDR2 ISSIKDK. Trimming took off 0 bases at V and 7 bases at J, with 13 bases between the two ends.

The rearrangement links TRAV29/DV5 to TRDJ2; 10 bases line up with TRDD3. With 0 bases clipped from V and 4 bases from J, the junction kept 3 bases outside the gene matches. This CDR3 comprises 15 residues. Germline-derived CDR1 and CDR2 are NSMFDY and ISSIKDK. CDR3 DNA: TGTGCAGCAAGCGCGGGGGGATACGGGACAGCACAACTCTTCTTT. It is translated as CAASAGGYGTAQLFF.

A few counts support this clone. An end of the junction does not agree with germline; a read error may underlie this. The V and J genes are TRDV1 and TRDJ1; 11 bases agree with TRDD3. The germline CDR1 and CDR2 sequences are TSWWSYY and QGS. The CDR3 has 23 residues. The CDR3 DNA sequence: TGTGCTCTTAGGGAACTAGCCTACCCAAATGAGCTGGGGGATACCCTGTACACCGATAAACTCATCTTT. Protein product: CALRELAYPNELGDTLYTDKLIF.

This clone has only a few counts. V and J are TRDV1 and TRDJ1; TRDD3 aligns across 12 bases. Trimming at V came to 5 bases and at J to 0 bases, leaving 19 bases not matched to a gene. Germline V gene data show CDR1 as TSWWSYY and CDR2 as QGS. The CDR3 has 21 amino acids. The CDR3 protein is CALGPPSETGGYPGYTDKLIF. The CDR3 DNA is TGTGCTCTTGGGCCCCCTTCCGAGACTGGGGGATACCCTGGGTACACCGATAAACTCATCTTT.

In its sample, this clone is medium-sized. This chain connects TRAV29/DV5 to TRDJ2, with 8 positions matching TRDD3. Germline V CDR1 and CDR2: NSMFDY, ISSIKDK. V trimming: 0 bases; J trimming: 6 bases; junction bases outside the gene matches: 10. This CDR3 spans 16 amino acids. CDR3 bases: TGTGCAGCAAGCGAGGCCCCGTACTGGGGGGCAGCACAACTCTTCTTT. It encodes CAASEAPYWGAAQLFF. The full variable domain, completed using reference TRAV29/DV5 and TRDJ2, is DQQVKQNSPSLSVQEGRISILNCDYTNSMFDYFLWYKKYPAEGPTFLISISSIKDKNEDGRFTVFLNKSAKHLSLHIVPSQPGDSAVYFCAASEAPYWGAAQLFFGKGTQLIVEP.

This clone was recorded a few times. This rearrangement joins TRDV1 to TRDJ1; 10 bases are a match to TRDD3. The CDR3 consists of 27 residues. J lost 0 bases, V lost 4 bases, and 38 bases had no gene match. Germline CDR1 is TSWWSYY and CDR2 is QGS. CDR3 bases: TGTGCTCTTGGGGGATTGAACCACCGCGGGGCCAATACCCGTACTGGGGGATTCGCTCCCTACACCGATAAACTCATCTTT. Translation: CALGGLNHRGANTRTGGFAPYTDKLIF.